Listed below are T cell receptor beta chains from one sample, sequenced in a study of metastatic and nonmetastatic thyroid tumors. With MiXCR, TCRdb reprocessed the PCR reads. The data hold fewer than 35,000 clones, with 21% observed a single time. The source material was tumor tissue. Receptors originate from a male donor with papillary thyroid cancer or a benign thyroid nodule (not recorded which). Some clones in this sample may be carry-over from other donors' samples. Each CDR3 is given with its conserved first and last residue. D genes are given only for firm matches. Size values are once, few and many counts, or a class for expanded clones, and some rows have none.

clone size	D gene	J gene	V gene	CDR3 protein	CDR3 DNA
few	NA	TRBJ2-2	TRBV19	CASSYLEPNTGELFF	TGTGCCAGTAGTTATCTAGAGCCGAACACCGGGGAGCTGTTTTTT
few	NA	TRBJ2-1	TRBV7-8	CASMPVGGEQFF	TGTGCCAGCATGCCGGTGGGGGGTGAGCAGTTCTTC
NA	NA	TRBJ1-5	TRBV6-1	CVSSVGANQPHHF	TGTGTCAGCAGTGTGGGGGCCAATCAGCCCCATCATTTT
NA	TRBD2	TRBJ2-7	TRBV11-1	CASSPPGLAGPHEQYF	TGTGCCAGCAGCCCCCCCGGGCTAGCGGGACCCCACGAGCAGTACTTC
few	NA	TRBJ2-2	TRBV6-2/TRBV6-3	CAGSRPGQLKPTGELFF	TGTGCCGGCTCGCGACCTGGACAGCTCAAGCCCACCGGGGAGCTGTTTTTT
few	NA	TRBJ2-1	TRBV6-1	CASSIVTGEYNEQFF	TGTGCCAGCAGTATCGTGACAGGAGAATACAATGAGCAGTTCTTC
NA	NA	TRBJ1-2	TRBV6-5	CASSYGASGQGIWGYTF	TGTGCCAGCAGTTACGGAGCCTCTGGGCAGGGGATTTGGGGCTACACCTTC
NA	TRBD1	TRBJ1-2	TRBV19	CASNRQGVVDGYTF	TGTGCCAGTAACCGACAGGGGGTTGTTGATGGCTACACCTTC
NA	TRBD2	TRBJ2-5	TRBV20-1	CSVEHQGLAGLWRQETQYF	TGCAGTGTGGAACACCAGGGACTAGCGGGATTGTGGAGGCAAGAGACCCAGTACTTC
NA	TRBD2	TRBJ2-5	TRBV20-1	CSARSTSVQETQYF	TGCAGTGCTAGGAGTACTAGCGTCCAAGAGACCCAGTACTTC
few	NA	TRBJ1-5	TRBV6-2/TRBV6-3	CASSSVPSGLINQPQHF	TGTGCCAGCAGTTCCGTCCCCAGTGGGCTGATCAATCAGCCCCAGCATTTT
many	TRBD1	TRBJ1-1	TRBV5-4	CASSRGHQNTEAFF	TGTGCCAGCAGCAGGGGGCACCAGAACACTGAAGCTTTCTTT
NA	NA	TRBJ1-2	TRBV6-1	CASTLVTEYGYTF	TGTGCCAGCACCCTCGTGACAGAGTATGGCTACACCTTC
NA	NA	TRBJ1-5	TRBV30	CAWYKGGGNQPQHF	TGTGCCTGGTATAAGGGGGGTGGCAATCAGCCCCAGCATTTT
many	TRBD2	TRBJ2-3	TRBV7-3	CASSVGTSVTDTQYF	TGTGCCAGCAGCGTCGGGACTAGCGTCACAGATACGCAGTATTTT
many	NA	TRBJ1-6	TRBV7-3	CASSLTHFLVSPLHF	TGTGCCAGCAGCTTAACCCATTTTTTGGTTTCACCCCTCCACTTT
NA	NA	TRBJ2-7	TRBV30	CAWSSVTYEQYF	TGTGCCTGGTCCAGCGTGACCTACGAGCAGTACTTC
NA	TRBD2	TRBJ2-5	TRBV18	CASSPRLADEETQYF	TGTGCCAGCTCCCCCCGACTAGCGGATGAAGAGACCCAGTACTTC
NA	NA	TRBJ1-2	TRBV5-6	CASSLARKGGYGYTF	TGTGCCAGCAGCTTGGCCAGGAAAGGGGGTTATGGCTACACATTC
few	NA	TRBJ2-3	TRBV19	CASSQGGGTQYF	TGTGCCAGTAGTCAAGGGGGGGGTACGCAGTATTTT
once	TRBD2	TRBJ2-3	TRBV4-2	CASSYGTSATDTQYF	TGTGCCAGCAGCTACGGGACTAGCGCAACAGATACGCAGTATTTT
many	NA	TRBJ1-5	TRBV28	CAGRNTRSNQPQHF	TGTGCCGGGAGAAATACAAGGAGCAATCAGCCCCAGCATTTT
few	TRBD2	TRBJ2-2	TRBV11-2	CASSPGRTSGFVTGELFF	TGTGCCAGCAGCCCGGGGCGGACTAGCGGCTTTGTCACCGGGGAGCTGTTTTTT